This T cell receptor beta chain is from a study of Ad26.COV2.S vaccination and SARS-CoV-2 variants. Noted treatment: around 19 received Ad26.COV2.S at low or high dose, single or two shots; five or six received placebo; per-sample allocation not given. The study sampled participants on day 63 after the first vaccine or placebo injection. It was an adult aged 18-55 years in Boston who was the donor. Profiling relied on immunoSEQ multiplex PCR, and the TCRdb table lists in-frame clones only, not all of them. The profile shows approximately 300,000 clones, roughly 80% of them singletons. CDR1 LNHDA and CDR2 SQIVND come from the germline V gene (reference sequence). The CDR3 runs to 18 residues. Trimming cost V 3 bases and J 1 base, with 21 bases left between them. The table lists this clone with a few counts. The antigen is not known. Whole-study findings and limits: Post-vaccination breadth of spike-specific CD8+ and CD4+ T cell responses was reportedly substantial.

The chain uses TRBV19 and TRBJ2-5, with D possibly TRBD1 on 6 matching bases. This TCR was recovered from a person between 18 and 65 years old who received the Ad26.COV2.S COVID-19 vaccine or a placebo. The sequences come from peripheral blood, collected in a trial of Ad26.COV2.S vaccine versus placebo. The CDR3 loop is CASSIAPRGGRVQETQYF. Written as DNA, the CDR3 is TGTGCCAGTAGTATTGCGCCCAGGGGCGGAAGAGTCCAAGAGACCCAGTACTTC.